A single sample gave rise to the 2 T cell receptor beta chains below, sequenced in a study of blood T cell repertoires in COVID-19. The assay was immunoSEQ multiplex PCR, and TCRdb's table has in-frame clones only and misses some. This sample has 200,000 or so clones; roughly 88% occur once, and the top ten carry 15% to 20%. Sample: peripheral blood. These receptor sequences come from a man aged 50-59 years with COVID-19, enrolled during active disease.

The gene calls are TRBV20-1 and TRBJ1-1; perhaps TRBD1 as D (5 bases). V dropped 7 bases and J dropped 3 bases, with 9 bases sitting between them. The CDR3 totals 11 residues. CDR1 DFQATT and CDR2 SNEGSKA come from the germline V gene (reference sequence). For the CDR3, the DNA is TGCAGTGTCGGCAGGGACACTGAAGCTTTCTTT. Its protein product is CSVGRDTEAFF.

The chain is built from TRBV7-8 and TRBJ1-6; D is possibly TRBD1 (5 bases). V shed 3 bases and J shed 9 bases, with 12 bases lying between them. The CDR3 extends over 14 amino acids. Germline CDR1 and CDR2: SGHVS and FQNEAQ. CDR3 in amino acids: CASSLWQGSSPLHF. In DNA, the CDR3 is TGTGCCAGCAGCTTGTGGCAGGGAAGTTCACCCCTCCACTTT.